Listed here are 10 T cell receptor beta chains from one sample, sequenced in a study of PD-1 blockade in classical Hodgkin lymphoma. Data came from immunoSEQ multiplex PCR; TCRdb stores just in-frame clones and leaves some out. The sample includes over 50,000 clones, roughly nine tenths of them seen just once. Documented time point: cycle 4 day 1 (C4D1), after less than seven weeks of nivolumab. Every patient had relapsed following autologous stem cell transplantation, and cohorts differed in brentuximab vedotin exposure. This material consisted of peripheral blood mononuclear cells (PBMCs), taken before the fourth cycle of nivolumab. The source is a human donor with classical Hodgkin lymphoma.

V gene TRBV5-1 combines with J gene TRBJ2-1; D perhaps matches TRBD1 (6 bases). Germline CDR1 and CDR2: SGHRS and YFSETQ. This CDR3 spans 14 amino acids. V lost 7 bases and J 5 bases, leaving 16 bases between the germline ends. The CDR3 DNA is TGCGCCAGCCTTCGACAGGCCGGGGACAATGAGCAGTTCTTC. This translates into CASLRQAGDNEQFF.

The chain carries TRBV5-1 and TRBJ2-3, with no clear D. V lost 0 bases, J lost 1 base, and 12 bases lay in between. The CDR3 is made up of 16 amino acids. Germline V gene lookup returns CDR1 SGHRS and CDR2 YFSETQ. The CDR3 region has the DNA TGCGCCAGCAGCTTGGCCGGTGGGGTGGGCACAGATACGCAGTATTTT. Translated, it gives CASSLAGGVGTDTQYF.

The chain uses TRBV5-1 and TRBJ2-3; TRBD2 is a possible D gene (5 bases). V was clipped by 4 bases and J by 6 bases, with 15 bases between them. The germline gives CDR1 SGHRS, CDR2 YFSETQ. The CDR3 runs to 14 residues. The CDR3 bases are TGCGCCAGCAGCCACTCGAGGGAAGCCGATACGCAGTATTTT. Translated: CASSHSREADTQYF.

The chain combines TRBV6-1 with TRBJ1-1, with 7 nucleotides matching TRBD1. V was clipped by 6 bases and J by 3 bases; unmatched bases: 10. This CDR3 is 15 amino acids long. The germline gives CDR1 MNHNS, CDR2 SASEGT. CDR3 protein: CASREMGQRDTEAFF. DNA for the CDR3: TGTGCCAGCAGGGAAATGGGACAGCGAGACACTGAAGCTTTCTTT.

Here the CDR3 reads CASSLVPGGTDTQYF. In nucleotides, the CDR3 is TGTGCCAGCAGCTTGGTCCCAGGAGGGACAGATACGCAGTATTTT. V is TRBV5-6 and J is TRBJ2-3, with D perhaps TRBD2 (6 bases). Trimming took 0 bases from V and 3 from J, leaving 11 bases between them. This CDR3 comprises 15 residues. Germline CDR1 reads SGHDT; CDR2 reads YYEEEE. The full variable domain, with the rest looked up from reference TRBV5-6 and TRBJ2-3, is DAGVTQSPTHLIKTRGQQVTLRCSPKSGHDTVSWYQQALGQGPQFIFQYYEEEERQRGNFPDRFSGHQFPNYSSELNVNALLLGDSALYLCASSLVPGGTDTQYFGPGTRLTVL.

The chain uses TRBV5-1 and TRBJ2-7; tentative D call: TRBD2 (6 bases). Between the trimmed V and J ends, which lost 1 base and 1 base, there was a span of 12 bases. The germline CDR1 and CDR2 sequences are SGHRS and YFSETQ. There are 15 residues in the CDR3. The chain's CDR3 is CASSLWGLPSYEQYF. CDR3 bases: TGCGCCAGCAGCTTGTGGGGACTCCCATCCTACGAGCAGTACTTC.

The chain joins TRBV19 to TRBJ2-2; possible D gene TRBD2, 5 bases. There are 18 residues in the CDR3. Between the trimmed V and J ends, which lost 6 bases and 7 bases, there was a span of 27 bases. CDR1 and CDR2 (germline): LNHDA, SQIVND (reference sequence). CDR3 nucleotides: TGTGCCAGTAGCACCCGGCCGGCTAGCAGCCCGTGGGGCGGGGAGCTGTTTTTT. Translating gives CASSTRPASSPWGGELFF.

This rearrangement joins TRBV14 to TRBJ1-4; D unresolved. Germline CDR1 reads SGHDN; CDR2 reads FVKESK. CDR3 length: 13 residues. Trimming took 4 bases from V and 8 from J, leaving 11 bases between them. CDR3 residues: CASSLELQEKLFF. CDR3 DNA: TGTGCCAGCAGCCTCGAGCTACAAGAAAAACTGTTTTTT.

This chain links TRBV5-1 with TRBJ2-2; perhaps TRBD2 as D (6 bases). The CDR3 totals 15 residues. With 4 bases removed from V and 2 bases from J, the gap between germline ends came to 12 bases. The germline CDR1 and CDR2 sequences are SGHRS and YFSETQ. In nucleotides, the CDR3 is TGCGCCAGCAGCCCCGGGACTGTAAACACCGGGGAGCTGTTTTTT. Amino acid sequence: CASSPGTVNTGELFF.

In its sample, this clone was seen once. J is TRBJ2-7 and V is TRBV6-5, with 8 bases that match TRBD1. The V and J ends lost 7 bases and 1 base, in that order; junction bases with no gene match: 9. The germline CDR1 and CDR2 sequences are MNHEY and SVGAGI. CDR3 size: 15 residues. CDR3 sequence (DNA): TGTGCCAGCACCCACTCCGGGACAGGTTCCTACGAGCAGTACTTC. Protein: CASTHSGTGSYEQYF.